The TCR beta chain under discussion was sequenced for a study of T cell responses to AZD1222 COVID-19 vaccine. The repertoire was sequenced with immunoSEQ multiplex PCR; TCRdb's copy has only in-frame clones and lacks some. The sample carries about 180,000 clones, about nine tenths recorded once. This CDR3 has 13 residues. Germline V lookup: CDR1 MNHEY, CDR2 SVGAGI. V shed 6 bases and J shed 4 bases, with 12 bases lying between them. The sequence derives from an adult who received the AZD1222 COVID-19 vaccine. The sequencing used peripheral blood, collected 28 days after the second AZD1222 dose. The genes are TRBV6-5 and TRBJ1-2; no reliable D call. The CDR3 DNA follows: TGTGCCAGCAGGGTGGGAACGCCCTATGGCTACACCTTC. Its translation is CASRVGTPYGYTF.